This T cell receptor beta chain appears in the sequencing data of a study of T-cell reconstitution after alpha-beta-depleted transplantation in children. The authors prepared the TCRbeta library with unique molecular identifiers. TCRdb used MiXCR to reprocess the PCR reads, holding one entry per CDR3 protein. The sample has about 110,000 distinct CDR3 sequences; about 9.3% are singletons. Study results and caveats: Newly generated T cells supplied most T-cell counts and diversity one year post-transplant. Several hundred expanded graft clones reportedly gave rise to the alpha-beta T cells present about two months after transplant.

Germline values: CDR1 DFQATT, CDR2 SNEGSKA (reference sequence). The CDR3 has 13 residues. Trimming took off 6 bases at V and 6 bases at J, with 17 bases between the two ends. In the case of this clonotype: Its antigen remains unidentified.

The input for sequencing was PBMCs, taken before TCRalphabeta/CD19-depleted stem cell transplant. The chain links TRBV20-1 to TRBJ1-2; the D gene is possibly TRBD1 (6 bases). This sequence was found in a boy aged 2 to 10 with acute lymphoblastic leukemia, due to receive a stem cell transplant. In DNA, the CDR3 is TGCAGTGCGGATAGGGGACCAGGGGATGGCTACACCTTC. Its translation: CSADRGPGDGYTF.